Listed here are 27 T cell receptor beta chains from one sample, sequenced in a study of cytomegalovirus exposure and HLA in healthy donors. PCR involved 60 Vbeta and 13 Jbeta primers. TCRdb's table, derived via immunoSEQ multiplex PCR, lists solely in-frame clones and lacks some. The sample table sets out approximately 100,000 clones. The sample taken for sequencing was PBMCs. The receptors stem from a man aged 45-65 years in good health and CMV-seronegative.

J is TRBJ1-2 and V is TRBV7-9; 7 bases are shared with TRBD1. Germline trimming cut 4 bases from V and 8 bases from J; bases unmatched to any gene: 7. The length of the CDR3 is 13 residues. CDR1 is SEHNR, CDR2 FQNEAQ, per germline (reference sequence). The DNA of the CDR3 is TGTGCCAGCAGCTCGTACACAGGGGAAGGCTACACCTTC. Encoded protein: CASSSYTGEGYTF. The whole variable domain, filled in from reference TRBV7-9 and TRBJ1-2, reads DTGVSQNPRHKITKRGQNVTFRCDPISEHNRLYWYRQTLGQGPEFLTYFQNEAQLEKSRLLSDRFSAERPKGSFSTLEIQRTEQGDSAMYLCASSSYTGEGYTFGSGTRLTVV.

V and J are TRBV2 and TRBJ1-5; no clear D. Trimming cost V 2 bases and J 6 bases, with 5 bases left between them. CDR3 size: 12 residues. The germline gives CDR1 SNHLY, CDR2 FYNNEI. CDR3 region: CASSETGQPQHF. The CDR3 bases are TGTGCCAGCAGTGAAACTGGTCAGCCCCAGCATTTT.

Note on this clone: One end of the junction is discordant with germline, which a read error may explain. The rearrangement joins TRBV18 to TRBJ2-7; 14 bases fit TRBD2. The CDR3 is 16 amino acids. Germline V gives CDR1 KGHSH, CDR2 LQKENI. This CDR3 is CASAPGLAGDSYEQYF. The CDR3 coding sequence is TGTGCCAGCGCACCGGGACTAGCGGGAGATAGCTACGAGCAGTACTTC.

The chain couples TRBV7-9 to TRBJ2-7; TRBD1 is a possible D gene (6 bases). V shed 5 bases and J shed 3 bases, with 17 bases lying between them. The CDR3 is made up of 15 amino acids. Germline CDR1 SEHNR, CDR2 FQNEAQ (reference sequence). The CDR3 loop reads CASSIDRIRGYEQYF. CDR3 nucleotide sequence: TGTGCCAGCAGCATTGACAGGATTCGGGGCTACGAGCAGTACTTC.

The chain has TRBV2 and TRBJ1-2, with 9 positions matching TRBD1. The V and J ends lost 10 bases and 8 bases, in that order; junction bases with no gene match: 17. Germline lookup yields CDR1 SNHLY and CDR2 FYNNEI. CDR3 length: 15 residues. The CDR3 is CATQSPSDRGIGYTF. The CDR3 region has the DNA TGTGCCACCCAGTCGCCGAGTGACAGGGGGATCGGCTACACCTTC.

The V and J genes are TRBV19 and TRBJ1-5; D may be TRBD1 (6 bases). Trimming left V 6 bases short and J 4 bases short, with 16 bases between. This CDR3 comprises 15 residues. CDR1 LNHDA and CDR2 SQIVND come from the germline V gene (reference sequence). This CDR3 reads CASSSTGQSNQPQHF. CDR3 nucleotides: TGTGCCAGTAGCTCCACAGGGCAATCAAATCAGCCCCAGCATTTT.

CDR3 sequence reads: CSAATGAVGSFF. In DNA form, the CDR3 reads TGCAGCGCCGCGACAGGGGCCGTCGGTAGCTTCTTT. The gene calls are TRBV29-1 and TRBJ1-1; 8 nucleotides agree with TRBD1. The CDR3 covers 12 residues. CDR1 is SQVTM, CDR2 ANQGSEA, per germline. J gave up 14 bases and V 7 bases, and 15 bases lay outside the gene matches.

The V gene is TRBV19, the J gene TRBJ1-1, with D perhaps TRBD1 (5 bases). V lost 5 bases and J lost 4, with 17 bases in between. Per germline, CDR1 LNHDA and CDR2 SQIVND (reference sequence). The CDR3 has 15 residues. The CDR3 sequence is CASSARQIGSTEAFF. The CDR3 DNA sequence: TGTGCCAGTAGTGCGCGACAGATTGGAAGCACTGAAGCTTTCTTT. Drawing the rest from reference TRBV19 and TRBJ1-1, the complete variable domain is DGGITQSPKYLFRKEGQNVTLSCEQNLNHDAMYWYRQDPGQGLRLIYYSQIVNDFQKGDIAEGYSVSREKKESFPLTVTSAQKNPTAFYLCASSARQIGSTEAFFGQGTRLTVV.

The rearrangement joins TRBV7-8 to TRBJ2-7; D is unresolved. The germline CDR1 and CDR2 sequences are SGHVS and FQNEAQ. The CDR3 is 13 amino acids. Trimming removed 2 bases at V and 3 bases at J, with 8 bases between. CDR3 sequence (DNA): TGTGCCAGCAGCTTACTAGTCGGCTACGAGCAGTACTTC. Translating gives CASSLLVGYEQYF.

CDR3 loop: CASSQATSADTDTQYF. CDR3 nucleotide sequence: TGTGCCAGCAGCCAAGCGACTTCCGCAGACACAGATACGCAGTATTTT. This chain joins TRBV4-2 and TRBJ2-3; D not certain. The CDR3 contains 16 residues. Germline V gives CDR1 LGHNA, CDR2 YNFKEQ. Between the trimmed V and J ends, which lost 1 base and 2 bases, there was a span of 13 bases.

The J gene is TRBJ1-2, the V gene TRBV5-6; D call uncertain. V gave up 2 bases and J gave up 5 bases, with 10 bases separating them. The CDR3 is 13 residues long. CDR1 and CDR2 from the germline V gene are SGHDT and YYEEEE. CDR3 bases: TGTGCCAGCAGCTTAGAAGGGAGGTATGGCTACACCTTC. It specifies CASSLEGRYGYTF.

CDR3 sequence: CASSLVSGRPPLYEQYF. The CDR3 coding sequence is TGTGCCAGCAGCTTGGTCAGCGGGAGACCACCCCTTTACGAGCAGTACTTC. The rearrangement joins TRBV5-4 to TRBJ2-7; the match to TRBD2 covers 8 bases. Germline V gene lookup returns CDR1 SGHNT and CDR2 YYREEE (reference sequence). The CDR3 sequence is 17 residues long. V shed 0 bases and J 4 bases; nucleotides not matched to a gene: 12.

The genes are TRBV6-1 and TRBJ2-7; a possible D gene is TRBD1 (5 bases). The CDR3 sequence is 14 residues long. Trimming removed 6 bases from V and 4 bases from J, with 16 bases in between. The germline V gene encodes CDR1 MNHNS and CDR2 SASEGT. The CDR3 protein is CASSRNGAIYEQYF. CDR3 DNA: TGTGCCAGCAGCCGGAATGGGGCTATTTACGAGCAGTACTTC.

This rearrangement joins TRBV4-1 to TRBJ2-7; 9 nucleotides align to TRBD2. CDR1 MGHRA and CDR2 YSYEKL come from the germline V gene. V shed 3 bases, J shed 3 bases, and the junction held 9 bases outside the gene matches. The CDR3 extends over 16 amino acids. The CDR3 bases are TGCGCCAGCAGCCAGGAGCGACTAGCGGCCAACTACGAGCAGTACTTC. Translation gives CASSQERLAANYEQYF.

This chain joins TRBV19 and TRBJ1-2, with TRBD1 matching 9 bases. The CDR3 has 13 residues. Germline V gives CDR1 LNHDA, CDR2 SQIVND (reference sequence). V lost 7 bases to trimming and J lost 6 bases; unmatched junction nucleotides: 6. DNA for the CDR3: TGTGCCAGTACTCTAGACAGGGGGAATGGCTACACCTTC. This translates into CASTLDRGNGYTF.

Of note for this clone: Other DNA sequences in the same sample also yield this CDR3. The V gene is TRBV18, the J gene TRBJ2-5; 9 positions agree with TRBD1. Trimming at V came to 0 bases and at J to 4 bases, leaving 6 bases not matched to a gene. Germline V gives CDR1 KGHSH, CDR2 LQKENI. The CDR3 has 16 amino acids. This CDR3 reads CASSPPLQGAGETQYF. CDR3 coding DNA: TGTGCCAGCTCACCACCGCTACAGGGGGCTGGAGAGACCCAGTACTTC.

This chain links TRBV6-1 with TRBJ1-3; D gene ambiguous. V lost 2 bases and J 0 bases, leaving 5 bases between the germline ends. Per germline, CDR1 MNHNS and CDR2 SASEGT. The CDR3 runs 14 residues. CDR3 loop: CASSENHSGNTIYF. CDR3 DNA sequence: TGTGCCAGCAGTGAAAATCACTCTGGAAACACCATATATTTT.

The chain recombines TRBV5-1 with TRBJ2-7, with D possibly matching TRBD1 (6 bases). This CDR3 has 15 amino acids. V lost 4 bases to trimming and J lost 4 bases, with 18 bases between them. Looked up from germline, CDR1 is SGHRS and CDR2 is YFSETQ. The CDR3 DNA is TGCGCCAGCAGCCTAGGACAGCCTACCCCATACGAGCAGTACTTC. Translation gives CASSLGQPTPYEQYF. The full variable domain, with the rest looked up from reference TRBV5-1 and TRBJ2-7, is KAGVTQTPRYLIKTRGQQVTLSCSPISGHRSVSWYQQTPGQGLQFLFEYFSETQRNKGNFPGRFSGRQFSNSRSEMNVSTLELGDSALYLCASSLGQPTPYEQYFGPGTRLTVT.

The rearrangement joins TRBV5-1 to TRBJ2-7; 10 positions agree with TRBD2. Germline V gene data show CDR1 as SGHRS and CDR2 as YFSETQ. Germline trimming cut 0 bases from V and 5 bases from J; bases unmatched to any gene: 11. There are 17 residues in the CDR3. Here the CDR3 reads CASSLGTSGGGRDEQYF. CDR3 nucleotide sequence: TGCGCCAGCAGCTTGGGGACTAGCGGAGGGGGCAGGGACGAGCAGTACTTC. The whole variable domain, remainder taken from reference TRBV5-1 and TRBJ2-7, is KAGVTQTPRYLIKTRGQQVTLSCSPISGHRSVSWYQQTPGQGLQFLFEYFSETQRNKGNFPGRFSGRQFSNSRSEMNVSTLELGDSALYLCASSLGTSGGGRDEQYFGPGTRLTVT.

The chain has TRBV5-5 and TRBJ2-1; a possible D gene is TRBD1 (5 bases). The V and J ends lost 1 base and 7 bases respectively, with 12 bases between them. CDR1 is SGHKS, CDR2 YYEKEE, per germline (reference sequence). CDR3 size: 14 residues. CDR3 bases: TGTGCCAGCAGCTTGCAACAGGTGGGGAATGAGCAGTTCTTC. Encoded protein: CASSLQQVGNEQFF.

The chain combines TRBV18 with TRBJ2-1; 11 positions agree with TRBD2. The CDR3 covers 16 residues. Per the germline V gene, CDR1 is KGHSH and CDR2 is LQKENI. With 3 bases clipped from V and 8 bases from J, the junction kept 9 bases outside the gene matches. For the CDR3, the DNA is TGTGCCAGCTCACCCGTAGCGGGGGGGCCGCTAGATGAGCAGTTCTTC. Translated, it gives CASSPVAGGPLDEQFF.

The CDR3 coding sequence is TGTGCCATCAGTGAACGAGAGGCCGCTGAAGCTTTCTTT. Translating gives CAISEREAAEAFF. The J gene is TRBJ1-1, the V gene TRBV10-3; no reliable D call. This CDR3 has 13 amino acids. Germline-derived CDR1 and CDR2 are ENHRY and SYGVKD. V lost 3 bases to trimming and J lost 6 bases, with 11 bases between them.

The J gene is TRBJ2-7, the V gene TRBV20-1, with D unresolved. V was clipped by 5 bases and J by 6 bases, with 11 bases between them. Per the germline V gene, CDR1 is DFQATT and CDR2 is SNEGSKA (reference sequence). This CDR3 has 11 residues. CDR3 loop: CSAPTDSEQYF. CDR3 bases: TGCAGTGCTCCCACAGATTCCGAGCAGTACTTC.

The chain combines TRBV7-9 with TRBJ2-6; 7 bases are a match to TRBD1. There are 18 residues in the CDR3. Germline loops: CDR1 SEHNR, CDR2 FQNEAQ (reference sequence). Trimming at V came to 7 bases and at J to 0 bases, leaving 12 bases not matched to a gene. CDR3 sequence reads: CASTKSTGTFSGANVLTF. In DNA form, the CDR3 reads TGTGCCAGCACGAAATCGACAGGGACATTCTCTGGGGCCAACGTCCTGACTTTC.

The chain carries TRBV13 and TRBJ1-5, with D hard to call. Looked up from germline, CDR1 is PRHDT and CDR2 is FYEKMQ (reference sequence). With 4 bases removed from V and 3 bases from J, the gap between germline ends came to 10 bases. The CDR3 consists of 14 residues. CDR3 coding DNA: TGTGCCAGCAGCTCCGGGTTACACAATCAGCCCCAGCATTTT. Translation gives CASSSGLHNQPQHF.

The CDR3 spells CASRQTGGTEAFF. The CDR3 bases are TGTGCCAGCAGGCAAACAGGGGGCACTGAAGCTTTCTTT. This chain joins TRBV7-9 and TRBJ1-1; 8 bases are shared with TRBD1. Per germline, CDR1 SEHNR and CDR2 FQNEAQ (reference sequence). This CDR3 region has 13 residues. J lost 4 bases, V lost 6 bases, and 4 bases had no gene match.

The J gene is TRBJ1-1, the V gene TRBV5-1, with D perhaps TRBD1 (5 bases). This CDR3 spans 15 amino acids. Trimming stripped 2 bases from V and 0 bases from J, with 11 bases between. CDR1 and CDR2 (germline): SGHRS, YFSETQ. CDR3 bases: TGCGCCAGCAGCTTTGACAGTTTCTTGAACACTGAAGCTTTCTTT. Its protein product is CASSFDSFLNTEAFF. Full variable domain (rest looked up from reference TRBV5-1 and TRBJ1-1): KAGVTQTPRYLIKTRGQQVTLSCSPISGHRSVSWYQQTPGQGLQFLFEYFSETQRNKGNFPGRFSGRQFSNSRSEMNVSTLELGDSALYLCASSFDSFLNTEAFFGQGTRLTVV.